This entry lists 10 T cell receptor beta chains sequenced from one sample in a study of blood T cell repertoires in COVID-19. TCRdb's table, derived via immunoSEQ multiplex PCR, lists solely in-frame clones and lacks some. In the table there are 50,000 to 65,000 clones, approximately 92% of which are singletons. Sequencing was performed on peripheral blood. Receptors were obtained from a human donor in a cohort sampled during active COVID-19.

This clone was observed once. The chain combines TRBV7-8 with TRBJ2-7, with a weak D call TRBD2 (6 bases). V lost 5 bases to trimming and J lost 3 bases, with 23 bases between them. CDR1 and CDR2 (germline): SGHVS, FQNEAQ. The CDR3 has 17 amino acids. CDR3 DNA: TGTGCCAGCAGCCTGCTCGGCGGGATGGGTAGGGACTACGAGCAGTACTTC. It specifies CASSLLGGMGRDYEQYF.

This chain links TRBV9 with TRBJ2-3; 7 bases agree with TRBD2. With 4 bases clipped from V and 2 bases from J, the junction kept 7 bases outside the gene matches. CDR3 length: 15 amino acids. Germline V gene lookup returns CDR1 SGDLS and CDR2 YYNGEE. The CDR3: CASSLLGLVTDTQYF. As DNA, the CDR3 is TGTGCCAGCAGCCTCCTCGGACTAGTCACAGATACGCAGTATTTT.

The rearrangement joins TRBV27 to TRBJ1-2, with D possibly matching TRBD1 (6 bases). Germline CDR1 MNHEY, CDR2 SMNVEV (reference sequence). This CDR3 spans 13 amino acids. The V end was cut by 5 bases, the J end by 4 bases, with 11 bases between. CDR3 coding DNA: TGTGCCAGCAGTGGAGGACAGACCTATGGCTACACCTTC. It yields the protein CASSGGQTYGYTF.

This chain connects TRBV6-4 to TRBJ1-2; D remains unclear. From germline, CDR1 is MRHNA and CDR2 SNTAGT. The CDR3 consists of 13 residues. The ends were cut back, 4 bases at V and 8 bases at J, with 14 bases in the middle. The CDR3 protein is CASSAAPNGGYTF. CDR3 DNA sequence: TGTGCCAGCAGTGCCGCCCCAAACGGGGGCTACACCTTC.

The chain is built from TRBV12-3 or TRBV12-4 and TRBJ2-6; D is possibly TRBD1 (5 bases). This CDR3 is built from 12 residues. Trimming shortened V by 5 bases and J by 14 bases, and 13 bases separated the two germline ends. CDR3: CASSQGSGFLTF. The CDR3 nucleotides read TGTGCCAGCAGTCAGGGCTCAGGGTTCCTGACTTTC.

The V gene is TRBV15, the J gene TRBJ1-2; perhaps TRBD1 as D (5 bases). CDR1 LNHNV and CDR2 YYDKDF come from the germline V gene (reference sequence). The V end lost 0 bases, the J end lost 4 bases, and 12 bases lay between the germline ends. The CDR3 covers 15 residues. This CDR3 reads CATSRERRVIYGYTF. CDR3 bases: TGTGCCACCAGCAGAGAACGCAGGGTGATCTATGGCTACACCTTC. Combining the CDR3 with reference TRBV15 and TRBJ1-2 gives the whole variable domain DAMVIQNPRYQVTQFGKPVTLSCSQTLNHNVMYWYQQKSSQAPKLLFHYYDKDFNNEADTPDNFQSRRPNTSFCFLDIRSPGLGDTAMYLCATSRERRVIYGYTFGSGTRLTVV.

V and J are TRBV6-5 and TRBJ2-7; no clear D gene. The V end lost 2 bases, the J end lost 2 bases, and 7 bases lay between the germline ends. The germline V gene has CDR1 MNHEY and CDR2 SVGAGI. The CDR3 spans 13 residues. The CDR3 DNA follows: TGTGCCAGCAGTTACGGGCAGACCTACGAGCAGTACTTC. Translated, it gives CASSYGQTYEQYF.

The rearrangement uses TRBV7-9 and TRBJ2-1; a possible D gene is TRBD2 (5 bases). Germline V gene data show CDR1 as SEHNR and CDR2 as FQNEAQ (reference sequence). Trimming took 5 bases from V and 5 from J, leaving 19 bases between them. CDR3 length equals 16 residues. The CDR3 DNA reads TGTGCCAGCAGCGCCGGTGGGGAGTCTTTCCACAATGAGCAGTTCTTC. Amino acid sequence: CASSAGGESFHNEQFF.

V and J are TRBV5-1 and TRBJ1-1; 8 bases fit TRBD1. This CDR3 has 13 amino acids. Germline loops: CDR1 SGHRS, CDR2 YFSETQ. With 5 bases clipped from V and 4 bases from J, the junction kept 4 bases outside the gene matches. In DNA form, the CDR3 reads TGCGCCAGCAGGCGACAGGGGTCCACTGAAGCTTTCTTT. Amino acid sequence: CASRRQGSTEAFF.

The chain has TRBV7-2 and TRBJ2-7, with TRBD2 as a possible D gene (5 bases). The CDR3 has 13 residues. Trimming removed 2 bases at V and 5 bases at J, with 10 bases between. Per germline, CDR1 SGHTA and CDR2 FQGNSA. The CDR3 nucleotides read TGTGCCAGCAGCTTAAATAGCGTCCACGAGCAGTACTTC. Translating it yields CASSLNSVHEQYF.